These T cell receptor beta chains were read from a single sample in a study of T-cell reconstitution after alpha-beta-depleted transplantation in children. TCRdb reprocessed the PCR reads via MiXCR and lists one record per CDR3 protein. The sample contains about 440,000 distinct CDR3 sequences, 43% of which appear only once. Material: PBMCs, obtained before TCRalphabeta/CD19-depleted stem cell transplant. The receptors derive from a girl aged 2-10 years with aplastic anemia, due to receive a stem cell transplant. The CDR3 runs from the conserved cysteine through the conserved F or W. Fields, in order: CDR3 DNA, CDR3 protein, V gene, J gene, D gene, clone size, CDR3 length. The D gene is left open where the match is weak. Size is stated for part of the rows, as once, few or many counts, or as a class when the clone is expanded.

cdr3_nt: TGTGCCTGGAGCCGTGGTGGGGCGGGCTACAATGAGCAGTTCTTC
cdr3_aa: CAWSRGGAGYNEQFF
v_call: TRBV30
j_call: TRBJ2-1
d_call: NA
clone_size: NA
cdr3_length: 15

cdr3_nt: TGTGCCAGCAGCTTCCAGGACAGGGCCCCATATACGCAGTATTTT
cdr3_aa: CASSFQDRAPYTQYF
v_call: TRBV5-4
j_call: TRBJ2-3
d_call: TRBD1
clone_size: many
cdr3_length: 15

cdr3_nt: TGCAGTGCTAGACGGGATCTTCCGGGGACTAGACGCTTTGCAGATACGCAGTATTTT
cdr3_aa: CSARRDLPGTRRFADTQYF
v_call: TRBV20-1
j_call: TRBJ2-3
d_call: TRBD2
clone_size: NA
cdr3_length: 19

cdr3_nt: TGTGCCAGCAGCTATCTTCCGGGTGAGCAGTTCTTC
cdr3_aa: CASSYLPGEQFF
v_call: TRBV5-6
j_call: TRBJ2-1
d_call: NA
clone_size: many
cdr3_length: 12

cdr3_nt: TGTGCCACCTCCACCGGCAGAGAGCAGTTCTTC
cdr3_aa: CATSTGREQFF
v_call: TRBV24-1
j_call: TRBJ2-1
d_call: NA
clone_size: few
cdr3_length: 11

cdr3_nt: TGTGCCATCAGTGACCCCGTCGGAGGCGGGGAGACCCAGTACTTC
cdr3_aa: CAISDPVGGGETQYF
v_call: TRBV10-3
j_call: TRBJ2-5
d_call: NA
clone_size: NA
cdr3_length: 15

cdr3_nt: TGTGCCAGCTCAACCCCGACAGGGGGAGGCACAGATACGCAGTATTTT
cdr3_aa: CASSTPTGGGTDTQYF
v_call: TRBV18
j_call: TRBJ2-3
d_call: TRBD1
clone_size: NA
cdr3_length: 16

cdr3_nt: TGTGCCAGCAGCCAGGGTCGGGGGAGAACTAATGAAAAACTGTTTTTT
cdr3_aa: CASSQGRGRTNEKLFF
v_call: TRBV3-1
j_call: TRBJ1-4
d_call: NA
clone_size: NA
cdr3_length: 16

cdr3_nt: TGTGCCAGCAGCTTAGCGCCTATTGCGGGTAGCGGGTTTGGGGATACGCAGTATTTT
cdr3_aa: CASSLAPIAGSGFGDTQYF
v_call: TRBV7-2
j_call: TRBJ2-3
d_call: TRBD2
clone_size: few
cdr3_length: 19

cdr3_nt: TGCAGTGCTAGACGTGGCGGGACCCGACGGGAGCAGTACTTC
cdr3_aa: CSARRGGTRREQYF
v_call: TRBV20-1
j_call: TRBJ2-7
d_call: NA
clone_size: NA
cdr3_length: 14

cdr3_nt: TGTGCCAGCAACGCGTTCGGTGGAGGACGCACAGATACGCAGTATTTT
cdr3_aa: CASNAFGGGRTDTQYF
v_call: TRBV12-3/TRBV12-4
j_call: TRBJ2-3
d_call: NA
clone_size: NA
cdr3_length: 16

cdr3_nt: TGTGCCAGCAGTTCTCCGACCCGCGGGGCAGAGACCCAGTACTTC
cdr3_aa: CASSSPTRGAETQYF
v_call: TRBV28
j_call: TRBJ2-5
d_call: NA
clone_size: NA
cdr3_length: 15

cdr3_nt: TGTGTCAGCAGCCGGGTGGGCCTCGCTTTGGGTGAGCAGTTCTTC
cdr3_aa: CVSSRVGLALGEQFF
v_call: TRBV28
j_call: TRBJ2-1
d_call: NA
clone_size: NA
cdr3_length: 15

cdr3_nt: TGTGCCAGCAGTTTCGACTGGACAGATACGCAGTATTTT
cdr3_aa: CASSFDWTDTQYF
v_call: TRBV12-3/TRBV12-4
j_call: TRBJ2-3
d_call: NA
clone_size: NA
cdr3_length: 13

cdr3_nt: TGCAGCGTTGAAGATCGGAAGGATGAAGCTTTCTTT
cdr3_aa: CSVEDRKDEAFF
v_call: TRBV29-1
j_call: TRBJ1-1
d_call: NA
clone_size: once
cdr3_length: 12

cdr3_nt: TGTGCCATCAGTGAGATGGGGGAGCGCTCCTACGAGCAGTACTTC
cdr3_aa: CAISEMGERSYEQYF
v_call: TRBV10-3
j_call: TRBJ2-7
d_call: NA
clone_size: NA
cdr3_length: 15

cdr3_nt: TGTGCCATCAGCGGCGGACAAGGCAGCGATCATGGCTACACCTTC
cdr3_aa: CAISGGQGSDHGYTF
v_call: TRBV10-3
j_call: TRBJ1-2
d_call: NA
clone_size: NA
cdr3_length: 15

cdr3_nt: TGTGCCAGCAGCTTTCGGCGGACAAACAATGAGCAGTTCTTC
cdr3_aa: CASSFRRTNNEQFF
v_call: TRBV11-2
j_call: TRBJ2-1
d_call: NA
clone_size: NA
cdr3_length: 14

cdr3_nt: TGTGCCACCAGCAGTGGACTAGCGTACGTTGGGAATGAGCAGTTCTTC
cdr3_aa: CATSSGLAYVGNEQFF
v_call: TRBV15
j_call: TRBJ2-1
d_call: TRBD2
clone_size: few
cdr3_length: 16

cdr3_nt: TGTGCCAGCAGCTTGGACAGAAGCGGGGGCTCACCCCTCCACTTT
cdr3_aa: CASSLDRSGGSPLHF
v_call: TRBV7-2
j_call: TRBJ1-6
d_call: NA
clone_size: many
cdr3_length: 15

cdr3_nt: TGTGCCAGCAGCTTAGGGGGGGGACAGGGGAATCAGCCCCAGCATTTT
cdr3_aa: CASSLGGGQGNQPQHF
v_call: TRBV7-2
j_call: TRBJ1-5
d_call: TRBD1
clone_size: many
cdr3_length: 16

cdr3_nt: TGCGCCAGCAGCTTGGCCATTCAGAACACCGGGGAGCTGTTTTTT
cdr3_aa: CASSLAIQNTGELFF
v_call: TRBV5-1
j_call: TRBJ2-2
d_call: NA
clone_size: NA
cdr3_length: 15

cdr3_nt: TGCGCCAGCAGCTTGGTACAGGACTTCACCGGGGAGCTGTTTTTT
cdr3_aa: CASSLVQDFTGELFF
v_call: TRBV5-1
j_call: TRBJ2-2
d_call: NA
clone_size: NA
cdr3_length: 15

cdr3_nt: TGTGCCAGCAGTTACGGGGGCTCTAATAATTCACCCCTCCACTTT
cdr3_aa: CASSYGGSNNSPLHF
v_call: TRBV28
j_call: TRBJ1-6
d_call: NA
clone_size: many
cdr3_length: 15

cdr3_nt: TGTGCCAGCAGTTTATTGGGCAGAATTCAGTACTTC
cdr3_aa: CASSLLGRIQYF
v_call: TRBV28
j_call: TRBJ2-4
d_call: NA
clone_size: many
cdr3_length: 12

cdr3_nt: TGCGCCAGCAGCCAAGATAGAGGGTATCAAGAGACCCAGTACTTC
cdr3_aa: CASSQDRGYQETQYF
v_call: TRBV4-1
j_call: TRBJ2-5
d_call: NA
clone_size: few
cdr3_length: 15

cdr3_nt: TGCAGTGCTACCCGACTAGCGGGGGTGTACGGGCAGTACTTC
cdr3_aa: CSATRLAGVYGQYF
v_call: TRBV20-1
j_call: TRBJ2-7
d_call: TRBD2
clone_size: NA
cdr3_length: 14